The entry that follows covers one T cell receptor beta chain sequence. V was trimmed by 4 bases and J by 1 base, leaving 11 bases between them. Germline V lookup: CDR1 SGHRS, CDR2 YFSETQ. CDR3 length: 14 amino acids. These data are taken from a study of control samples from healthy donors and cancer patients. The data were produced by immunoSEQ multiplex PCR, yet TCRdb's version contains in-frame clones alone and is incomplete. The table has some 200,000 clones, roughly 94% seen once. This clonotype was sampled from a man in his fifties in good health. Sequencing was done on a sample of blood. The chain carries TRBV5-1 and TRBJ1-1; D might be TRBD1 (6 bases). DNA for the CDR3: TGCGCCAGCAGCGCGTCGGGACAGAACACTGAAGCTTTCTTT. Translated, it gives CASSASGQNTEAFF.